These 15 T cell receptor beta chains originate from one sample sequenced in a study of beta chain features in type 1 diabetes. Expressed TCRB transcripts were sequenced after all isolated RNA was converted to cDNA. Only in-frame clones appear in the TCRdb table, and some are missing; sequencing was by immunoSEQ multiplex PCR. The sample comprises around 500,000 clones, about an eighth of which are singletons, and 0.035% to 0.05% rests with the top ten. What was sequenced was naive CD4+ T cells from blood. All receptors derive from a woman aged 18 to 35 in good health.

The chain is built from TRBV29-1 and TRBJ2-7; D might be TRBD1 (5 bases). This CDR3 comprises 15 residues. Germline CDR1 SQVTM, CDR2 ANQGSEA. V was shortened by 2 bases and J by 1 base, with 15 bases between the two germline ends. The DNA for the CDR3 is TGCAGCGTTGAAATGGGGCAGGGAAATTCCTACGAGCAGTACTTC. This encodes CSVEMGQGNSYEQYF.

On this clone itself: Other nucleotide sequences in the sample specify the same CDR3. CDR3 sequence reads: CAWSVRGRDQPQHF. CDR3 bases: TGTGCCTGGAGTGTAAGGGGTAGGGATCAGCCCCAGCATTTT. This chain connects TRBV30 to TRBJ1-5; tentative D call: TRBD1 (5 bases). The ends were cut back, 0 bases at V and 5 bases at J, with 11 bases in the middle. In germline, CDR1 is GTSNPN, CDR2 SVGIG (reference sequence). The CDR3 is made up of 14 amino acids.

This clone was counted between two and nine times. V gene TRBV29-1 combines with J gene TRBJ1-1; 7 bases agree with TRBD1. Germline values: CDR1 SQVTM, CDR2 ANQGSEA. V gave up 7 bases and J gave up 2 bases; unmatched junction bases: 4. The CDR3 has 12 amino acids. The chain's CDR3 is CSDGTANTEAFF. The CDR3 DNA is TGCAGCGATGGGACAGCTAACACTGAAGCTTTCTTT. Combining the CDR3 with reference TRBV29-1 and TRBJ1-1 gives the whole variable domain SAVISQKPSRDICQRGTSLTIQCQVDSQVTMMFWYRQQPGQSLTLIATANQGSEATYESGFVIDKFPISRPNLTFSTLTVSNMSPEDSSIYLCSDGTANTEAFFGQGTRLTVV.

The V call is TRBV4-1, the J call TRBJ1-5, with 7 bases matching TRBD1. The CDR3 loop spans 17 amino acids. Germline V gene lookup returns CDR1 MGHRA and CDR2 YSYEKL. V shed 3 bases and J 5 bases; nucleotides not matched to a gene: 13. The CDR3 nucleotides read TGCGCCAGCAGCCATTCGAGGGGGCGCAGGTGGTATCAGCCCCAGCATTTT. Residues: CASSHSRGRRWYQPQHF.

The V call is TRBV4-3, the J call TRBJ1-1, with TRBD1 matching over 8 bases. Germline V gene data show CDR1 as LGHNA and CDR2 as YSLEER. This CDR3 contains 14 residues. The trim removed 1 base at V and 11 bases at J, leaving 9 bases unmatched. The CDR3 loop is CASSQGDVRGLAFF. The DNA of the CDR3 is TGCGCCAGCAGCCAAGGAGATGTCAGGGGGCTGGCTTTCTTT.

This clone appeared a few times. At one end the junction does not follow the germline gene, possibly because of a read error. V gene TRBV7-7 combines with J gene TRBJ2-2; the D is unclear. The CDR3 sequence is 15 residues long. Germline CDR1 is SSHAT and CDR2 is FNYEAQ (reference sequence). CDR3 protein: CASSWAPPNTGELFF. As DNA, the CDR3 is TGTGCTAGCAGCTGGGCTCCGCCGAACACCGGGGAGCTGTTTTTT. The full variable domain, rest sourced from reference TRBV7-7 and TRBJ2-2, is GAGVSQSPRYKVTKRGQDVTLRCDPISSHATLYWYQQALGQGPEFLTYFNYEAQPDKSGLPSDRFSAERPEGSISTLTIQRTEQRDSAMYRCASSWAPPNTGELFFGEGSRLTVL.

This clone was counted a few times. At the DNA level, this CDR3 is encoded by other sequences in the same sample as well. This chain uses TRBV5-1 with TRBJ2-5; unclear D gene. CDR3 size: 11 residues. V was trimmed by 2 bases and J by 5 bases, leaving 4 bases between them. Per the germline V gene, CDR1 is SGHRS and CDR2 is YFSETQ. CDR3 protein: CASSFSETQYF. DNA of the CDR3: TGCGCCAGCAGCTTTTCGGAGACCCAGTACTTC. The complete variable domain, with remaining parts taken from reference TRBV5-1 and TRBJ2-5, reads KAGVTQTPRYLIKTRGQQVTLSCSPISGHRSVSWYQQTPGQGLQFLFEYFSETQRNKGNFPGRFSGRQFSNSRSEMNVSTLELGDSALYLCASSFSETQYFGPGTRLLVL.

Only one count was recorded for this clone. The chain recombines TRBV27 with TRBJ1-4; D may be TRBD1 (5 bases). V was cut by 3 bases and J by 8 bases, with 13 bases left in between. The CDR3 is 14 amino acids. Germline CDR1 is MNHEY and CDR2 is SMNVEV (reference sequence). For the CDR3, the DNA is TGTGCCAGCAGTTTGAGCAGGGTAAACGAAAAACTGTTTTTT. It specifies CASSLSRVNEKLFF.

V is TRBV10-3 and J is TRBJ2-7, with D uncertain. V dropped 0 bases and J dropped 6 bases, with 9 bases sitting between them. The CDR3 covers 13 residues. In germline, CDR1 is ENHRY, CDR2 SYGVKD. CDR3 in DNA: TGTGCCATCAGTGAGTCGGTGGTTCCCGAGCAGTACTTC. The encoded protein is CAISESVVPEQYF.

Only a few counts were recorded for this clone. The chain couples TRBV28 to TRBJ2-3; the D gene could be TRBD1 or TRBD2 (5 bases each). Germline CDR1 reads MDHEN; CDR2 reads SYDVKM. The CDR3 covers 16 residues. V shed 3 bases and J shed 4 bases, with 17 bases lying between them. CDR3 in DNA: TGTGCCAGCAGTTTCTACGGGCAGGTGGGGGCAGATACGCAGTATTTT. Amino acids: CASSFYGQVGADTQYF.

This clone was picked up a small number of times. The chain combines TRBV5-1 with TRBJ2-5; 7 positions agree with TRBD1. With V trimmed by 4 bases and J by 4 bases, 10 bases remained unmatched. The CDR3 consists of 15 residues. The germline V gene has CDR1 SGHRS and CDR2 YFSETQ. The CDR3 region is CASSQTRQGVETQYF. The CDR3 DNA sequence: TGCGCCAGCAGCCAAACCCGACAGGGTGTAGAGACCCAGTACTTC.

This clone was detected a few times. The chain is built from TRBV7-3 and TRBJ2-3, with 10 bases fitting TRBD2. Germline CDR1 reads SGHTA; CDR2 reads FQGTGA. Trimming took 5 bases from V and 7 from J; bases not matched to a gene: 12. CDR3 length: 16 residues. CDR3 nucleotides: TGTGCCAGCAGCCCTTCAGCGGGGGGGCTTTTTCATACGCAGTATTTT. It specifies CASSPSAGGLFHTQYF.

Of note for this clone: The same CDR3 arises from other DNA sequences in this sample as well. The chain couples TRBV4-3 to TRBJ2-3; D uncertain. The V and J ends lost 3 bases and 2 bases respectively, with 3 bases between them. CDR3 length equals 12 residues. Germline V gene lookup returns CDR1 LGHNA and CDR2 YSLEER. As DNA, the CDR3 is TGCGCCAGCAGCCAGAACACAGATACGCAGTATTTT. It specifies CASSQNTDTQYF.

Only a few counts were recorded for this clone. The J gene is TRBJ2-5, the V gene TRBV28; no clear D gene. Trimming stripped 6 bases from V and 1 base from J, with 9 bases between. The CDR3 contains 13 residues. Germline assignment: CDR1 MDHEN and CDR2 SYDVKM. CDR3 sequence reads: CASSSRLQETQYF. The CDR3 nucleotides read TGTGCCAGCAGCTCTCGACTCCAAGAGACCCAGTACTTC.

The chain recombines TRBV13 with TRBJ1-4; D unclear. V lost 3 bases and J lost 8, with 19 bases in between. The CDR3 spans 16 residues. The germline V gene encodes CDR1 PRHDT and CDR2 FYEKMQ (reference sequence). CDR3 coding DNA: TGTGCCAGCAGCTTGGGCAGGCTGGGCGGATTCGAAAAACTGTTTTTT. Residues: CASSLGRLGGFEKLFF.